Sequencing of this TCR beta chain was carried out in a study of shared T cell receptors in the human thymus. Measured with immunoSEQ multiplex PCR; TCRdb has only the in-frame clones, and not every one. This table holds about 660,000 clones, roughly 88% found once. The data were also submitted as part of a second study, on human thymus T cells. In that study: Healthy Finnish infants undergoing corrective surgery for congenital heart defects were the donors. Surgeons resected thymus tissue during corrective heart surgery. V and J gene usage appeared biased in thymic and blood repertoires.

The receptor was isolated from a boy less than two years old with a congenital heart defect. The sequenced sample was thymocytes.

The CDR3 DNA reads as TGCGCCAGCAGTCAATCGAGGGAGGGGGGGAGGGCCTCGGGGAATCACACCGGGGAGCTGTTTTTT. Its translation is CASSQSREGGRASGNHTGELFF. This chain links TRBV23-1 with TRBJ2-2, with D perhaps TRBD2 (7 bases). TRBV23-1 is recorded as an ORF, its role being uncertain. Trimming took 0 bases from V and 3 from J, leaving 29 bases between them. There are 22 residues in the CDR3.